These T cell receptor beta chains were read from a single sample in a study of shared clonotypes between healthy human individuals. Sequencing used immunoSEQ multiplex PCR; TCRdb keeps in-frame clones, though not all of them. The sample contains over 2,000,000 clones, just over 90% of which appear only once. The sequencing input was naive CD8+ T cells from PBMCs. The source of these receptors is a man aged 18 to 30 in good health. Some clones in this sample may be carry-over from other donors' samples. Both conserved end residues are part of each CDR3. D genes are given only for firm matches. Clone size appears in some rows only: once, few, many, or a class for an expanded clone.

>TRBV4-2|TRBJ1-4|-|-|16
TGTGCCAGCAGCCAAGTGGCGAGGGGTAGAGATGAAAAACTGTTTTTT
CASSQVARGRDEKLFF
>TRBV11-2|TRBJ2-7|-|-|15
TGTGCCAGCAGCTTAGGTGCGGGTGGGTTGTGGGAGCAGTACTTC
CASSLGAGGLWEQYF
>TRBV5-1|TRBJ2-3|-|-|15
TGCGCCAGCAGCCTCAACAGGGTCCACACAGATACGCAGTATTTT
CASSLNRVHTDTQYF
>TRBV7-9|TRBJ2-7|-|TRBD2|14
TGTGCCAGCAGCTTCGGCGGGAGGGCCGAAGAGCAGTACTTC
CASSFGGRAEEQYF
>TRBV29-1|TRBJ2-4|-|-|16
TGCAGCGTTGAACCCTTGCGGGATTCGACCAAAAACATTCAGTACTTC
CSVEPLRDSTKNIQYF
>TRBV13|TRBJ1-2|-|-|11
TGTGCCAGCAGGGACAGTTTTGGCTACACCTTC
CASRDSFGYTF
>TRBV19|TRBJ1-1|once|TRBD1|13
TGTGCCAGTAGTAGAGGGACAGGGCCTGAAGCTTTCTTT
CASSRGTGPEAFF
>TRBV7-2|TRBJ2-5|-|-|15
TGTGCCAGCAGCCCAGGGGGGATCAGTGGAGAGACCCAGTACTTC
CASSPGGISGETQYF
>TRBV27|TRBJ2-3|once|TRBD2|18
TGTGCCAGCAGTTTATCGATCGGGGTAGCGGGAGGGCCTGATACGCAGTATTTT
CASSLSIGVAGGPDTQYF
>TRBV9|TRBJ2-2|-|-|15
TGTGCCAGCAGCGTAGGGTCGACCAACACCGGGGAGCTGTTTTTT
CASSVGSTNTGELFF
>TRBV19|TRBJ1-2|-|-|16
TGTGCCAGCAGGGGCCCTAGCCCGGTCCTACCCTATGGCTACACCTTC
CASRGPSPVLPYGYTF
>TRBV4-1|TRBJ2-7|-|-|17
TGCGCCAGCAGCCAGAAGAATGGGATAGTACGTTCCTACGAGCAGTACTTC
CASSQKNGIVRSYEQYF
>TRBV9|TRBJ2-3|once|-|17
TGTGCCAGCAGCCCTGTATTTCTGGAGTACGGCACAGATACGCAGTATTTT
CASSPVFLEYGTDTQYF
>TRBV2|TRBJ2-3|-|TRBD2|14
TGTGCCAGCAGTTCAGGACTAGCGGGGCCGGGGCAGTATTTT
CASSSGLAGPGQYF
>TRBV5-6|TRBJ2-2|-|TRBD2|17
TGTGCCAGCAGCTTCTGGCGGGAGGGCCCGGGGACCGGGGAGCTGTTTTTT
CASSFWREGPGTGELFF
>TRBV6-5|TRBJ2-2|few|-|15
TGTGCCAGCAGTCGGGACACCTCGAACACCGGGGAGCTGTTTTTT
CASSRDTSNTGELFF
>TRBV7-9|TRBJ2-5|few|-|12
TGTGCCAGCAGCTTAGGGGAAGAGACCCAGTACTTC
CASSLGEETQYF
>TRBV7-9|TRBJ2-7|-|-|14
TGTGCCAGCAGCTTAGGGGGCGGAACCTACGAGCAGTACTTC
CASSLGGGTYEQYF
>TRBV2|TRBJ2-7|-|-|14
TGTGCCAGCGGCCCCTCCGGGGCCATGTACGAGCAGTACTTC
CASGPSGAMYEQYF
>TRBV19|TRBJ2-7|-|-|14
TGTGCCAGTAGTCCCAATCCTACCCCCTACGAGCAGTACTTC
CASSPNPTPYEQYF
>TRBV5-1|TRBJ2-7|-|TRBD2|15
TGCGCCAGCAGCCCTGGGACTAGCGGAACCTACGAGCAGTACTTC
CASSPGTSGTYEQYF
>TRBV7-9|TRBJ1-2|-|-|17
TGTGCCAGCAGCTTAATTAACTCTGGGGGGTCTCCCTATGGCTACACCTTC
CASSLINSGGSPYGYTF
>TRBV5-1|TRBJ1-1|-|-|14
TGCGCCAGCAGCGGAGCAGGGGTCGACACTGAAGCTTTCTTT
CASSGAGVDTEAFF
>TRBV5-1|TRBJ2-5|-|TRBD1|14
TGCGCCAGCAGCGGGACAGTCGACTGGGAGACCCAGTACTTC
CASSGTVDWETQYF
>TRBV19|TRBJ2-3|-|TRBD2|14
TGTGCCAGTAGTTTTCAAGCGGGGACAGATACGCAGTATTTT
CASSFQAGTDTQYF
>TRBV28|TRBJ1-2|-|-|13
TGTGCCAGCAGTTTGACAGTAAACTATGGCTACACCTTC
CASSLTVNYGYTF
>TRBV5-6|TRBJ1-2|-|TRBD1|15
TGTGCCAGCAGCTTTAGTGGGACAGGGGTACGCGGCTACACCTTC
CASSFSGTGVRGYTF
>TRBV27|TRBJ2-7|-|TRBD1|21
TGTGCCAGCAGCAGCCGATTAGCGACAGGGGAGCGCCCCCGGTCCCCCTACGAGCAGTACTTC
CASSSRLATGERPRSPYEQYF
>TRBV7-9|TRBJ1-2|-|-|16
TGTGCCAGCAGCACCGGAGCAGGACCGACTAACTATGGCTACACCTTC
CASSTGAGPTNYGYTF
>TRBV19|TRBJ2-7|-|TRBD1|15
TGTGCCAGTAGTACGACAGGGGGCGGAGGCTACGAGCAGTACTTC
CASSTTGGGGYEQYF
>TRBV4-1|TRBJ2-7|-|-|17
TGCGCCAGCAGCCAAGATCGAATGGGATACGAGGCCTACGAGCAGTACTTC
CASSQDRMGYEAYEQYF
>TRBV12-5|TRBJ2-1|-|-|12
TGTGCTAGTGGTTTCTTGCCGAGTGAGCAGTTCTTC
CASGFLPSEQFF
>TRBV28|TRBJ2-7|-|-|15
TGTGCCAGCCTGGGCTCTAGGGGGAACCCCTACGAGCAGTACTTC
CASLGSRGNPYEQYF
>TRBV5-4|TRBJ1-1|-|-|12
TGTGCCAGCAGCCGGGGAAACTCTGAAGCTTTCTTT
CASSRGNSEAFF
>TRBV19|TRBJ1-4|-|-|13
TGTGCCAGTAGTATAGTCGAGGGGGAGAAACTGTTTTTT
CASSIVEGEKLFF
>TRBV7-3|TRBJ1-1|-|-|13
TGTGCCAGCAGCTTAGGGGAGGGCACTGAAGCTTTCTTT
CASSLGEGTEAFF
>TRBV11-2|TRBJ2-3|-|-|13
TGTGCCAGCAGCCGGAAGCCCTTGGATACGCAGTATTTT
CASSRKPLDTQYF
>TRBV4-3|TRBJ2-5|-|TRBD1|16
TGCGCCAGCAGCCAACGGGGGACAGGGTTCTTCGGGACCCAGTACTTC
CASSQRGTGFFGTQYF
>TRBV19|TRBJ2-6|-|-|14
TGTGCCAGTAGTCTAATTTTGGGGGCCAACGTCCTGACTTTC
CASSLILGANVLTF
>TRBV10-3|TRBJ1-1|few|-|15
TGTGCCATCAGGGGGAGCGGGGGATCGGACACTGAAGCTTTCTTT
CAIRGSGGSDTEAFF
>TRBV5-1|TRBJ2-7|-|-|14
TGCGCCAGCAGCTTGGCCGCCAGGGACTACGAGCAGTACTTC
CASSLAARDYEQYF
>TRBV13|TRBJ1-2|-|-|14
TGTGCCAGCAGCTTACGGGGGAGCGGGCCCGGCTACACCTTC
CASSLRGSGPGYTF
>TRBV28|TRBJ2-5|-|TRBD2|16
TGTGCCAGCAGTTCAGAGCGGGAGTATGGTTGGCAGACCCAGTACTTC
CASSSEREYGWQTQYF
>TRBV7-9|TRBJ2-4|-|TRBD2|16
TGTGCCAGCAGCCCACTAGCGGGAAAAACCAAAAACATTCAGTACTTC
CASSPLAGKTKNIQYF
>TRBV30|TRBJ2-2|-|-|11
TGTGTAGGGGGTCGGACCGGGGAGCTGTTTTTT
CVGGRTGELFF